Listed below are T cell receptor beta chains from one sample, sequenced in a study of shared clonotypes between healthy human individuals. Generated by immunoSEQ multiplex PCR, the TCRdb table keeps only in-frame clones and is missing some. The repertoire consists of around 480,000 clones, with nearly 80% occurring once and the leading ten covering around 12%. Specimen: PBMCs. The receptor set was obtained from a woman aged 40 to 49 in good health. Some clones in this sample may be carry-over from other donors' samples. The CDR3 runs from the conserved cysteine through the conserved F or W. A D gene is named only where the DNA matches it firmly. Expanded clones get a size class; other rows say once, few or many, or leave the size out.

TGTGCCAGCAGTGCCTACGCGTACAATGAGCAGTTCTTC	CASSAYAYNEQFF	NA	TRBV2	TRBJ2-1	NA
TGTGCCTGGAGGCCCCTAGCGGGAGCGTCAGATACGCAGTATTTT	CAWRPLAGASDTQYF	TRBD2	TRBV30	TRBJ2-3	NA
TGCGCCAGCAGCTCCACCTGGGACAGGGCGGCCGGGGAGCTGTTTTTT	CASSSTWDRAAGELFF	TRBD1	TRBV5-1	TRBJ2-2	NA
TGTGCCAGCAGCGTTTACACAGGGCTCACCGGGGAGCTGTTTTTT	CASSVYTGLTGELFF	NA	TRBV9	TRBJ2-2	NA
TGTGCCAGTAGTCCGACAGCGCTGCTTAACTATGGCTACACCTTC	CASSPTALLNYGYTF	NA	TRBV19	TRBJ1-2	NA
TGTGCCGGCAGTTCCCCGGGACAGGGTGGCTACACCTTC	CAGSSPGQGGYTF	TRBD1	TRBV28	TRBJ1-2	NA
TGTGCCAGCTCACCATCTTCAGACCCTAACTATGGCTACACCTTC	CASSPSSDPNYGYTF	NA	TRBV18	TRBJ1-2	NA
TGTGCCAGCAGTTCGACCTTTCCCACAGATACGCAGTATTTT	CASSSTFPTDTQYF	NA	TRBV28	TRBJ2-3	few
TGTGCCAGCAGTGCGACAGGGGACACCGGGGAGCTGTTTTTT	CASSATGDTGELFF	TRBD1	TRBV6-4	TRBJ2-2	few
TGCGCCAGCAGTGATGGGGGTTTATACGAGCAGTACTTC	CASSDGGLYEQYF	NA	TRBV10-2	TRBJ2-7	NA
TGTGCCAGCAGTTTATTGGGTGGGGGAGGGCCCCACGAGCAGTACTTC	CASSLLGGGGPHEQYF	TRBD2	TRBV27	TRBJ2-7	few
TGTGCCAGCAGCTCGGGACAGGGTAGGGCTGGGGCCAACGTCCTGACTTTC	CASSSGQGRAGANVLTF	TRBD1	TRBV7-6	TRBJ2-6	NA
TGTGCCAGCAGCTTACTTGGGGGAGGGCCCAACAATGAGCAGTTCTTC	CASSLLGGGPNNEQFF	TRBD2	TRBV7-9	TRBJ2-1	NA
TGCGCCAGCAGTACGAACACCGGGGAGCTGTTTTTT	CASSTNTGELFF	NA	TRBV10-1	TRBJ2-2	NA
TGCGCCAGCAGCTTGGGGACCGCGAATGAAAAACTGTTTTTT	CASSLGTANEKLFF	NA	TRBV5-1	TRBJ1-4	NA
TGTGCCAGCGGAAGGGTAGCTGACTACAATGAGCAGTTCTTC	CASGRVADYNEQFF	NA	TRBV2	TRBJ2-1	NA
TGCGCCAGCAGCCAAGACCTCGGAGGGGTGTGGAACGAGCAGTACTTC	CASSQDLGGVWNEQYF	NA	TRBV4-3	TRBJ2-7	NA
TGTGCCAGCAGTGGGCAGGGACGGGGAGCTTTCTTT	CASSGQGRGAFF	NA	TRBV2	TRBJ1-1	NA
TGTGCCAGCAGGATAAGACGAAACAGGGACGAGCAGTACTTC	CASRIRRNRDEQYF	NA	TRBV28	TRBJ2-7	few
TGCGCCAGCAGCCAAGGGCAGGGTGAATTGAATGAGCAGTTCTTC	CASSQGQGELNEQFF	NA	TRBV4-1	TRBJ2-1	NA
TGTGCCAGCAGCGAAACGGCAGGGTCCAATGAGCAGTTCTTC	CASSETAGSNEQFF	NA	TRBV7-3	TRBJ2-1	NA
TGTGCCAGCAGCTTGACGGGGGACGAGCAGTACTTC	CASSLTGDEQYF	NA	TRBV7-3	TRBJ2-7	medium-sized
TGCGCCAGCAGCCAGTCAGATAATAACTATGGCTACACCTTC	CASSQSDNNYGYTF	NA	TRBV4-3	TRBJ1-2	NA
TGCGCCAGCAGATTTAGACAGGGTGGCTCTGGAAACACCATATATTTT	CASRFRQGGSGNTIYF	TRBD1	TRBV4-1	TRBJ1-3	NA
TGCAGCGTCTCGGGAGGGGGAAGAAAAAACATTCAGTACTTC	CSVSGGGRKNIQYF	TRBD2	TRBV29-1	TRBJ2-4	NA
TGCGCCAGCAGCCAAGTTAGGACATCAAACTCTGGGGCCAACGTCCTGACTTTC	CASSQVRTSNSGANVLTF	NA	TRBV4-3	TRBJ2-6	NA
TGTGCCAGCAGCTCTCTAGGGGCGGGACTCCTTGAAGCTTTCTTT	CASSSLGAGLLEAFF	NA	TRBV7-2	TRBJ1-1	once
TGTGCCAGCAGTGACGGACAGGGCTCCTACAATGAGCAGTTCTTC	CASSDGQGSYNEQFF	TRBD1	TRBV6-4	TRBJ2-1	NA
TGTGCCAGTAGTTACCGGGATAACCGTAATGAAAAACTGTTTTTT	CASSYRDNRNEKLFF	NA	TRBV19	TRBJ1-4	NA
TGTGCCAGCAGTTTGGGGGGCTGGGGTTCACCCCTCCACTTT	CASSLGGWGSPLHF	NA	TRBV28	TRBJ1-6	NA
TGTGCCAGCAGCCCTCTAGTGCGGGGATACGAGCAGTACTTC	CASSPLVRGYEQYF	NA	TRBV2	TRBJ2-7	NA
TGTGCCAGCTCACCACCTAAGGGGCCCTCTGGGGCCAACGTCCTGACTTTC	CASSPPKGPSGANVLTF	NA	TRBV18	TRBJ2-6	NA
TGTGCCACCAGCAGAGATGCGGGACGGAAGGTCTTC	CATSRDAGRKVF	NA	TRBV15	TRBJ2-1	NA
TGTGCCAGCAGTGACAGCCTCTCTGGAAACACCATATATTTT	CASSDSLSGNTIYF	NA	TRBV25-1	TRBJ1-3	NA
TGTGCCAGCAGCTTAGCTAGGACTAGCGGGGCCTACGAGCAGTACTTC	CASSLARTSGAYEQYF	TRBD2	TRBV7-9	TRBJ2-7	NA
TGTGCCAGCACCGGGGGTATGTCCTACGAGCAGTACTTC	CASTGGMSYEQYF	NA	TRBV2	TRBJ2-7	NA
TGTGCCAGCTCACCACGGACCGGGGCGCACAATGAGCAGTTCTTC	CASSPRTGAHNEQFF	NA	TRBV18	TRBJ2-1	NA
TGCGCCAGCAGCTTAATTGGGGCAGGGGAAATTTATGGCTACACCTTC	CASSLIGAGEIYGYTF	NA	TRBV5-1	TRBJ1-2	NA
TGTGCCAGCAGCTATGACAGGGGCACTGAAGCTTTCTTT	CASSYDRGTEAFF	TRBD1	TRBV7-8	TRBJ1-1	NA
TGTGCCAGCAGTGTTCGGGCAGATACGCAGTATTTT	CASSVRADTQYF	NA	TRBV2	TRBJ2-3	NA
TGTGCCAGTAGTCACAGGGAGGGTCAGCCCCAGCATTTT	CASSHREGQPQHF	NA	TRBV19	TRBJ1-5	NA
TGTGCCAGCAGCCGGACAGGGAAAGTCTCTGGGGCCAACGTCCTGACTTTC	CASSRTGKVSGANVLTF	TRBD1	TRBV7-3	TRBJ2-6	once
TGTGCCAGCAGTAGACCGGGACAGGGGACCTATGGCTACACCTTC	CASSRPGQGTYGYTF	TRBD1	TRBV6-1	TRBJ1-2	NA
TGTGCCAGCAGCGCAGGGACTAGCGAGCGCCCCTACGAGCAGTACTTC	CASSAGTSERPYEQYF	TRBD2	TRBV7-9	TRBJ2-7	NA
TGTGCCAGCAGTGAAGCAGGGGTAGGAGGGCCCCAGCATTTT	CASSEAGVGGPQHF	NA	TRBV6-1	TRBJ1-5	NA
TGTGCCAGCTCACCAACGGCGCGGGAAACCTACAATGAGCAGTTCTTC	CASSPTARETYNEQFF	NA	TRBV18	TRBJ2-1	few
TGTGCCAGCAGCACGGACAATGGTGAGCAGTTCTTC	CASSTDNGEQFF	NA	TRBV11-2	TRBJ2-1	NA
TGCGCCAGCAGCCGCATAACGGAGGGAGGGAGGGACATTCAGTACTTC	CASSRITEGGRDIQYF	TRBD2	TRBV4-3	TRBJ2-4	NA
TGTGCCACCAGGGGCTCCTCGGGGTCTACTGGCACAGATACGCAGTATTTT	CATRGSSGSTGTDTQYF	NA	TRBV10-3	TRBJ2-3	NA
TGTGCCAGCAGCTTAAGGGCGGGGGCCGGGGAGCTGTTTTTT	CASSLRAGAGELFF	TRBD2	TRBV7-2	TRBJ2-2	NA